This is a list of T cell receptor beta chains from one sample in a study of Tregs in tolerant kidney transplant recipients. Only in-frame clones appear in the TCRdb table, and some are missing; sequencing was by immunoSEQ multiplex PCR. Among roughly 52,000 clones listed, 90% to 95% were seen once. The material sequenced was CD8+ T cells from blood (PBMCs), taken 24 months after the transplant. These receptors were obtained from a human patient who received a combined kidney and bone marrow transplant. Among the T cells, some may be from the graft donor. Both conserved end residues are part of each CDR3. D genes are given only for firm matches. Clone size is given for some rows only: seen once, a few or many times, or a class if the clone is expanded.

TRBV4-1	TRBJ2-7	-	TRBD1	TGCGCCAGCAGCCAATTTGGGACAGGGAGCTACGAGCAGTACTTC	CASSQFGTGSYEQYF
TRBV7-2	TRBJ2-1	-	-	TGTGCCAGCAGGACAGGATACAATGAGCAGTTCTTC	CASRTGYNEQFF
TRBV7-8	TRBJ2-1	-	-	TGTGCCAGCACCCCCCTGAGAGGGAGCTATGAGCAGTTCTTC	CASTPLRGSYEQFF
TRBV9	TRBJ2-7	-	TRBD2	TGTGCCAGCAGCACTAGCGGGTACGAGCAGTACTTC	CASSTSGYEQYF
TRBV29-1	TRBJ1-1	-	-	TGCAGCGTTATTAGCGGGGTAGCTTTCTTT	CSVISGVAFF
TRBV7-6	TRBJ2-7	-	-	TGTGCCAGCAGCTGGACGGACTCTAACGAGCAGTACTTC	CASSWTDSNEQYF
TRBV6-5	TRBJ2-1	-	-	TGTGCCAGCAGTTACTCGGGCGGACGAGGGTACAATGAGCAGTTCTTC	CASSYSGGRGYNEQFF
TRBV4-1	TRBJ1-3	-	-	TGCGCCAGCAGCCAAGGCCCCGGGGAGGGAGGTGGAAACACCATATATTTT	CASSQGPGEGGGNTIYF
TRBV9	TRBJ2-1	-	TRBD2	TGTGCCAGCAGCGTAGGGGGTAGGCGGGAGGAGCAGTTCTTC	CASSVGGRREEQFF
TRBV5-1	TRBJ2-2	-	TRBD2	TGCGCCAGCAGCTTGGATAGCGGGAGGTGGTATACCGGGGAGCTGTTTTTT	CASSLDSGRWYTGELFF
TRBV9	TRBJ1-5	once	-	TGTGCCAGCAGCTCCAGTTCGGGAAATCAGCCCCAGCATTTT	CASSSSSGNQPQHF
TRBV6-6	TRBJ1-3	-	TRBD1	TGTGCCAGCTCCGGAACAGGGGGCTCTGGAAACACCATATATTTT	CASSGTGGSGNTIYF
TRBV7-2	TRBJ2-3	-	TRBD1	TGTGCCAGCAGCTCACCCTCAGACCTACAGGGGTTAAGGGGAGATACGCAGTATTTT	CASSSPSDLQGLRGDTQYF
TRBV7-6	TRBJ1-1	once	-	TGTGCCAGCAGCAACGGGGGTCAGAACACTGAAGCTTTCTTT	CASSNGGQNTEAFF
TRBV5-4	TRBJ2-1	-	-	TGTGCCAGCACCTTCGGAGATTACAATGAGCAGTTCTTC	CASTFGDYNEQFF
TRBV5-6	TRBJ1-2	-	TRBD1	TGTGCCAGCAGCTTTGGGACAGCTAACTATGGCTACACCTTC	CASSFGTANYGYTF
TRBV7-9	TRBJ2-3	-	-	TGTGCCAGCTCCCCTAGCACAGATACGCAGTATTTT	CASSPSTDTQYF
TRBV28	TRBJ2-5	-	TRBD2	TGTGCCAGCAGTTTTGGTAGCGGGGGGGCGGGTGAGACCCAGTACTTC	CASSFGSGGAGETQYF
TRBV7-8	TRBJ2-7	once	-	TGTGCCAGCAGCTATGTTTACTACGAGCAGTACTTC	CASSYVYYEQYF
TRBV6-5	TRBJ2-1	-	TRBD2	TGTGCCAGCAGTTACGAAAGCGGGGGGGGCTATGAGCAGTTCTTC	CASSYESGGGYEQFF
TRBV7-2	TRBJ2-5	-	TRBD1	TGTGCCAGCAGCTTAGCGCTAAACTGGGACAGGCGGGAGACCCAGTACTTC	CASSLALNWDRRETQYF
TRBV6-5	TRBJ1-2	few	-	TGTGCCAGCAGTTACTCCCGGACAGCCCTTAGATATGGCTACACCTTC	CASSYSRTALRYGYTF
TRBV23-1	TRBJ1-4	-	-	TGCGCCAGCAGTCCCCTCCGGGGGGGGGTAGTTGAAAAACTGTTTTTT	CASSPLRGGVVEKLFF
TRBV29-1	TRBJ2-1	-	-	TGCAGCGTGGTGACTAGTGGTGAGCAGTTCTTC	CSVVTSGEQFF
TRBV4-3	TRBJ2-1	-	TRBD2	TGCGCCAGCAGCCAAGACCCAGCGGGGGGGCAAGAGCAGTTCTTC	CASSQDPAGGQEQFF
TRBV4-3	TRBJ2-2	-	TRBD1	TGCGCCAGCAAACAGGACAGGGGTCTCGGCGGGGAGCTGTTTTTT	CASKQDRGLGGELFF
TRBV9	TRBJ1-5	-	-	TGTGCCAGCAGTGCCGGGGAGCCTAATCAGCCCCAGCATTTT	CASSAGEPNQPQHF
TRBV20-1	TRBJ2-2	-	-	TGCAGTGCTAGGTTAGTCGGGGAGCTGTTTTTT	CSARLVGELFF
TRBV11-3	TRBJ2-1	few	TRBD2	TGTGCCAGCAGCTTAGAACTAGCGTACAATGAGCAGTTCTTC	CASSLELAYNEQFF
TRBV19	TRBJ2-3	-	-	TGTGCCAGTGAATTACATTACAGGGTAGATACGCAGTATTTT	CASELHYRVDTQYF
TRBV29-1	TRBJ1-2	-	TRBD1	TGCAGCGTTGATCCGGGAACAGGGGATGGCTACACCTTC	CSVDPGTGDGYTF
TRBV7-8	TRBJ1-2	-	TRBD1	TGTGCCACCGCGACAGGGGCGCTCGGCTACACCTTC	CATATGALGYTF